The present entry profiles one T cell receptor beta chain with its context. The source of the sample is a study of blood T cell repertoires in COVID-19. Overall study context: T cells, B-cell-depleted T cells, or PBMCs supplied cDNA or gDNA.

Cohorts were assigned according to the clinical history that participants reported. For recovered donors of Cohort 3, there were two negative PCRs, clearance, or symptom resolution. Study processing details: How many nucleated cells were present was estimated from reference gene primer amplification. Here immunoSEQ multiplex PCR was the method, and the copy in TCRdb shows in-frame clones only, minus some. V, J and clone size derive from that table, while D and trimming were established from the DNA sequence. Here the sample spans about 220,000 clones, approximately 82% being singletons. This CDR3 comprises 13 residues. The germline gives CDR1 LNHDA, CDR2 SQIVND (reference sequence). The V and J ends lost 5 bases and 6 bases respectively, with 14 bases between them.

Sequenced: PBMCs or T cells enriched from blood (not recorded which). This TCR was recovered from a man aged 40-55 years who had recovered from COVID-19. This rearrangement joins TRBV19 to TRBJ2-7, with a tentative D call TRBD1 (6 bases). The CDR3 coding sequence is TGTGCCAGTAGTTCTACAGGGTCGGCCGAGCAGTACTTC. Encoded protein: CASSSTGSAEQYF.